A single sample is the source of the 2 T cell receptor beta chains below, sequenced in a study of T cells after yellow fever vaccination. TCRdb reprocessed the 5' RACE reads with MiXCR, giving one entry per CDR3 protein. Among some 500,000 distinct CDR3 sequences listed, less than 15% were seen once. The sample in question was PBMCs, obtained on the day of the yellow fever booster vaccination. Receptors originate from a man aged 30-40 years who received the YFV17D yellow fever vaccine.

The V and J genes are TRBV9 and TRBJ2-3; D possibly corresponds to TRBD1 (5 bases). V was cut by 5 bases and J by 0 bases, with 13 bases left in between. The CDR3 loop spans 15 amino acids. Germline V lookup: CDR1 SGDLS, CDR2 YYNGEE. The CDR3 DNA reads TGTGCCAGCAGTTTCCGGGCAGGGAGCACAGATACGCAGTATTTT. Amino acid sequence: CASSFRAGSTDTQYF.

V usage is TRBV6-1 and J usage is TRBJ2-5, with 8 bases fitting TRBD1. Per germline, CDR1 MNHNS and CDR2 SASEGT. CDR3 size: 16 residues. With 5 bases clipped from V and 2 bases from J, the junction kept 10 bases outside the gene matches. The CDR3 DNA follows: TGTGCCAGCAGTAAGAGACAGGGGTTGGCACAAGAGACCCAGTACTTC. It codes for CASSKRQGLAQETQYF.